These 24 T cell receptor beta chains share one sample of origin, sequenced in a study of T cells in Graves' hyperthyroidism and ophthalmopathy. There were TCR beta CDR3 regions amplified from RNA transcripts. A set of HTBI primers served as the primers for a first-round RT-PCR of the TCR CDR3. In TCRdb, the multiplex PCR reads were re-called with MiXCR into one record per CDR3 protein. This sample has some 800,000 distinct CDR3 sequences, with 35% to 45% found just once. Sequenced sample: blood. The origin of the receptors is a man between 18 and 35 years old with Graves' hyperthyroidism.

The V gene is TRBV29-1, the J gene TRBJ2-6; 9 bases line up with TRBD2. Germline lookup yields CDR1 SQVTM and CDR2 ANQGSEA. Trimming took 4 bases from V and 4 from J; bases not matched to a gene: 5. The CDR3 consists of 15 residues. The CDR3 coding sequence is TGCAGCGTTGTCCTAGCGGGGACCGGGGCCAACGTCCTGACTTTC. Translated, it gives CSVVLAGTGANVLTF.

V usage is TRBV7-9 and J usage is TRBJ2-7, with D hard to call. V dropped 5 bases and J dropped 0 bases, with 17 bases sitting between them. The CDR3 contains 16 residues. Germline V gene data show CDR1 as SEHNR and CDR2 as FQNEAQ (reference sequence). The CDR3 is CASSQEGAESSYEQYF. CDR3 coding DNA: TGTGCCAGCAGCCAAGAAGGCGCAGAGAGCTCCTACGAGCAGTACTTC.

Regarding this clonotype: Mismatch with germline at one junction end may stem from a read error. V gene TRBV10-3 combines with J gene TRBJ1-1; the match to TRBD1 covers 8 bases. CDR3 length equals 15 residues. Germline assignment: CDR1 ENHRY and CDR2 SYGVKD. The CDR3 DNA sequence: TGTGCCAGCAGTTACCTCACCTTTGGACAGGGCGAAGCTTTCTTT. It codes for CASSYLTFGQGEAFF.

The table lists this clonotype with a count of one. A much larger clone lies one base from this, so it may be a read error. The chain employs TRBV29-1 and TRBJ2-7, with 7 bases fitting TRBD2. The CDR3 contains 11 residues. The germline V gene encodes CDR1 SQVTM and CDR2 ANQGSEA. CDR3 amino acids: CSASGGYEKYF. CDR3 nucleotide sequence: TGCAGCGCCTCCGGGGGGTACGAGAAGTACTTC.

This chain connects TRBV7-9 to TRBJ1-1, with D perhaps matching TRBD1 (5 bases). V shed 1 base and J shed 0 bases, with 9 bases lying between them. CDR1 is SEHNR and CDR2 is FQNEAQ in the germline V gene (reference sequence). The CDR3 consists of 15 residues. The CDR3 protein is CASSLVGPLNTEAFF. DNA for the CDR3: TGTGCCAGCAGCTTAGTGGGGCCGCTGAACACTGAAGCTTTCTTT. Full variable domain (rest looked up from reference TRBV7-9 and TRBJ1-1): DTGVSQNPRHKITKRGQNVTFRCDPISEHNRLYWYRQTLGQGPEFLTYFQNEAQLEKSRLLSDRFSAERPKGSFSTLEIQRTEQGDSAMYLCASSLVGPLNTEAFFGQGTRLTVV.

This clonotype has a count of ten or more. The chain joins TRBV12-3 or TRBV12-4 to TRBJ1-1; 7 bases agree with TRBD1. The CDR3 runs 12 residues. With V trimmed by 5 bases and J by 8 bases, 5 bases remained unmatched. CDR3 in amino acids: CASSKETGEAFF. In DNA, the CDR3 is TGTGCCAGCAGTAAAGAGACAGGGGAAGCTTTCTTT.

The CDR3 loop reads CASSRTLTGGNEKLFF. CDR3 coding DNA: TGCGCCAGCAGCCGGACCCTGACAGGGGGCAATGAAAAACTGTTTTTT. The V and J genes are TRBV4-3 and TRBJ1-4; TRBD1 matches at 10 bases. Germline trimming cut 4 bases from V and 5 bases from J; bases unmatched to any gene: 7. Germline V gene data show CDR1 as LGHNA and CDR2 as YSLEER. This CDR3 spans 16 amino acids.

This clonotype was detected a few times. The chain uses TRBV4-3 and TRBJ1-1; D remains unclear. The CDR3 covers 16 residues. V was cut by 0 bases and J by 0 bases, with 11 bases left in between. CDR1 and CDR2 (germline): LGHNA, YSLEER. The CDR3 loop is CASSQEGGVLNTEAFF. CDR3 DNA sequence: TGCGCCAGCAGCCAAGAGGGTGGGGTCTTGAACACTGAAGCTTTCTTT.

The chain recombines TRBV12-3 or TRBV12-4 with TRBJ1-5; perhaps TRBD1 as D (5 bases). V was cut by 5 bases and J by 3 bases, with 17 bases left in between. The CDR3 loop spans 16 amino acids. CDR3 amino acids: CASSPTYDSYNQPQHF. The CDR3 DNA reads TGTGCCAGCAGTCCGACCTACGACAGCTACAATCAGCCCCAGCATTTT.

This clonotype has only a few counts. The rearrangement joins TRBV7-2 to TRBJ2-5; TRBD2 agrees at 7 bases. Germline V gene data show CDR1 as SGHTA and CDR2 as FQGNSA. V was clipped by 5 bases and J by 5 bases; unmatched bases: 11. The length of the CDR3 is 15 residues. DNA for the CDR3: TGTGCCAGCAGCATTCTAGCGGAAGCCTGGGAGACCCAGTACTTC. Its protein product is CASSILAEAWETQYF. Complete variable domain (other parts from reference TRBV7-2 and TRBJ2-5): GAGVSQSPSNKVTEKGKDVELRCDPISGHTALYWYRQSLGQGLEFLIYFQGNSAPDKSGLPSDRFSAERTGGSVSTLTIQRTQQEDSAVYLCASSILAEAWETQYFGPGTRLLVL.

On this clonotype itself: One end of the junction fails to match germline, which may point to a read error. The chain joins TRBV7-6 to TRBJ2-5; TRBD2 matches 10 bases. Germline V gene sequence: CDR1 SGHVS, CDR2 FNYEAQ. The CDR3 loop spans 17 amino acids. As DNA, the CDR3 is TGCGCCAGCAGCCCTTGGGTAGCGGGAGGACGGCAAGAGACCCAGTACTTC. Translated: CASSPWVAGGRQETQYF.

The chain couples TRBV4-1 to TRBJ1-1; D uncertain. Germline lookup yields CDR1 MGHRA and CDR2 YSYEKL. This CDR3 region has 14 residues. V was pared by 3 bases and J by 5 bases, with 13 bases between. The CDR3 loop reads CASSQGPGGTEAFF. CDR3 coding DNA: TGCGCCAGCAGCCAGGGCCCGGGAGGAACTGAAGCTTTCTTT.

Only one count was recorded for this clonotype. The chain uses TRBV20-1 and TRBJ1-5; no firm D call. The CDR3 has 10 residues. V was pared by 5 bases and J by 11 bases, with 10 bases between. Looked up from germline, CDR1 is DFQATT and CDR2 is SNEGSKA (reference sequence). CDR3 in amino acids: CSAYKETQHF. Written as DNA, the CDR3 is TGCAGTGCTTACAAAGAGACCCAGCATTTT.

This clonotype was detected only a few times. This rearrangement joins TRBV10-3 to TRBJ1-5; maybe TRBD1 (5 bases). V lost 10 bases and J lost 7, with 14 bases in between. CDR1 and CDR2 from the germline V gene are ENHRY and SYGVKD. This CDR3 contains 12 residues. CDR3 coding DNA: TGTGCCAGCAGGGCAGGATCCCAGCCCCAGCATTTT. It specifies CASRAGSQPQHF.

The chain couples TRBV12-3 or TRBV12-4 to TRBJ2-7; 9 nucleotides match TRBD2. Trimming removed 4 bases from V and 9 bases from J; junction bases left unmatched: 4. The CDR3 has 12 residues. The CDR3 nucleotides are TGTGCCAGCAGTTCCGCGGGGGGGGTGCAGTACTTC. It encodes CASSSAGGVQYF.

Only a few counts were recorded for this clonotype. This chain uses TRBV20-1 with TRBJ1-1; TRBD1 aligns across 7 bases. Germline values: CDR1 DFQATT, CDR2 SNEGSKA (reference sequence). V gave up 2 bases and J gave up 4 bases; unmatched junction bases: 10. The CDR3 length is 15 residues. The CDR3 DNA reads TGCAGTGCTAGAAGTACAGGGGAGGAGGGCACTGAAGCTTTCTTT. This gives the protein CSARSTGEEGTEAFF.

This clonotype was seen a few times. V usage is TRBV9 and J usage is TRBJ2-5; D assignment may be TRBD1 or TRBD2 (5 bases each). Germline V CDR1 and CDR2: SGDLS, YYNGEE. The length of the CDR3 is 14 residues. With 1 base removed from V and 5 bases from J, the gap between germline ends came to 12 bases. CDR3 nucleotides: TGTGCCAGCAGCGTACTCCCAGGGAGCGAGACCCAGTACTTC. This gives the protein CASSVLPGSETQYF.

V and J are TRBV19 and TRBJ2-7; tentatively, D is TRBD2 (6 bases). The ends were cut back, 1 base at V and 3 bases at J, with 10 bases in the middle. The CDR3 is 14 residues long. CDR1 LNHDA and CDR2 SQIVND come from the germline V gene (reference sequence). CDR3 loop: CASSIGGGHYEQYF. The CDR3 nucleotides are TGTGCCAGTAGTATAGGTGGAGGGCACTACGAGCAGTACTTC. The complete variable domain, with remaining parts taken from reference TRBV19 and TRBJ2-7, reads DGGITQSPKYLFRKEGQNVTLSCEQNLNHDAMYWYRQDPGQGLRLIYYSQIVNDFQKGDIAEGYSVSREKKESFPLTVTSAQKNPTAFYLCASSIGGGHYEQYFGPGTRLTVT.

The chain has TRBV4-1 and TRBJ1-3, with D unclear. This CDR3 is 15 amino acids long. Trimming left V 0 bases short and J 8 bases short, with 14 bases between. Germline V CDR1 and CDR2: MGHRA, YSYEKL. For the CDR3, the DNA is TGCGCCAGCAGCCAAGATAACAAAAGAGAAGACACCATATATTTT. Its translation is CASSQDNKREDTIYF.

A note on this clonotype: A much larger clone sits a single nucleotide away, making a read error possible. The chain carries TRBV29-1 and TRBJ2-2, with unresolved D. This CDR3 contains 13 residues. The germline V gene has CDR1 SQVTM and CDR2 ANQGSEA. V lost 7 bases, J lost 7 bases, and 16 bases lay in between. The CDR3 loop reads CSATNESIGELFF. CDR3 DNA sequence: TGCAGCGCGACGAACGAGAGCATCGGGGAGCTGTTTTTT.

This clonotype was counted between two and nine times. The V gene is TRBV14, the J gene TRBJ1-4; TRBD1 agrees at 8 bases. The ends lost 5 bases at V and 3 bases at J; junction bases unmatched: 5. This CDR3 is built from 15 residues. Germline CDR1 is SGHDN and CDR2 is FVKESK. The CDR3 sequence: CASSLWTGSNEKLFF. In DNA form, the CDR3 reads TGTGCCAGCAGCTTGTGGACAGGGTCTAATGAAAAACTGTTTTTT.

In this sample, this clonotype turned up a few times. The chain links TRBV6-5 to TRBJ2-5; 8 nucleotides match TRBD1. Germline CDR1 is MNHEY and CDR2 is SVGAGI. Unmatched junction bases numbered 10, after V lost 7 bases and J lost 6 bases. This CDR3 comprises 14 residues. The CDR3 reads CASTRTGGRKTQYF. The DNA of the CDR3 is TGTGCCAGCACGCGAACAGGGGGACGGAAGACCCAGTACTTC.

The rearrangement joins TRBV4-3 to TRBJ2-7, with a tentative D call TRBD2 (6 bases). This CDR3 spans 16 amino acids. V was trimmed by 3 bases and J by 3 bases, leaving 18 bases between them. Per the germline V gene, CDR1 is LGHNA and CDR2 is YSLEER. The CDR3: CASSQTSGRLIYEQYF. The CDR3 DNA follows: TGCGCCAGCAGCCAGACCTCAGGGAGGTTGATCTACGAGCAGTACTTC.

The chain uses TRBV7-9 and TRBJ1-1; possibly TRBD1 for D (5 bases). This CDR3 region has 12 residues. Germline CDR1 SEHNR, CDR2 FQNEAQ (reference sequence). The V gene lost 6 bases and the J gene lost 6 bases, with 11 bases spanning the gap. Written as DNA, the CDR3 is TGTGCCAGCAGACGGGGCGGCGCTGAAGCTTTCTTT. It yields the protein CASRRGGAEAFF.